This T cell receptor beta chain was identified during a study of T cell responses to AZD1222 COVID-19 vaccine. Profiling relied on immunoSEQ multiplex PCR, and the TCRdb table lists in-frame clones only, not all of them. This table has roughly 100,000 clones, about nine tenths appearing once. Germline V CDR1 and CDR2: LGHNA, YSLEER. There are 15 residues in the CDR3. J was trimmed by 1 base and V by 2 bases; bases with no gene match: 3. The specimen comprised peripheral blood, sampled on day 0 of AZD1222 vaccination. The rearrangement links TRBV4-3 to TRBJ2-5; 8 positions match TRBD2. This sequence originates from an adult in good health. CDR3 amino acids: CASSQQTSAQETQYF. Written as DNA, the CDR3 is TGCGCCAGCAGCCAACAGACTAGCGCCCAAGAGACCCAGTACTTC.